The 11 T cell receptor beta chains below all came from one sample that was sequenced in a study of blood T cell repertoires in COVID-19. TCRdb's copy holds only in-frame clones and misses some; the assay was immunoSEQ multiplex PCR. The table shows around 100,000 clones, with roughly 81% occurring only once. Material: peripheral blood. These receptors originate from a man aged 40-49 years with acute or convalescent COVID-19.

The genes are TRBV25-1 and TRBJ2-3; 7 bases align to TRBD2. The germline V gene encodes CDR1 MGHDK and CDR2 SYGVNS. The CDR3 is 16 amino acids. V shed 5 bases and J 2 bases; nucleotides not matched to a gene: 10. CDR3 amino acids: CASSPFAGVFTDTQYF. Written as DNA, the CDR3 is TGTGCCAGCAGTCCTTTTGCGGGGGTTTTCACAGATACGCAGTATTTT.

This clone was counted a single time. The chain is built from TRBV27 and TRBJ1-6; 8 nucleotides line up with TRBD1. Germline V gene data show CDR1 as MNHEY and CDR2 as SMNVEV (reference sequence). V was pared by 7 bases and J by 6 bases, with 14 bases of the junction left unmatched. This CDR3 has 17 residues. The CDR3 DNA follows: TGTGCCAGCAACCGAATTAACGTACAGGGGGGTAATTCACCCCTCCACTTT. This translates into CASNRINVQGGNSPLHF.

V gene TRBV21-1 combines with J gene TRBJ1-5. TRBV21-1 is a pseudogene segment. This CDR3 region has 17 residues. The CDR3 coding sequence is TGTGCCAGCACTTGCCCCAACGGGAATATTGGCAATCAGCCCCAGCATTTT. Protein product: CASTCPNGNIGNQPQHF.

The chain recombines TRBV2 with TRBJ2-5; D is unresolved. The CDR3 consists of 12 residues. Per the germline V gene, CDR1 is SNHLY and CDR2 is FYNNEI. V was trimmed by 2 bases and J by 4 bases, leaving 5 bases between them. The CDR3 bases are TGTGCCAGCAGTGAATGGAGAGAGACCCAGTACTTC. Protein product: CASSEWRETQYF.

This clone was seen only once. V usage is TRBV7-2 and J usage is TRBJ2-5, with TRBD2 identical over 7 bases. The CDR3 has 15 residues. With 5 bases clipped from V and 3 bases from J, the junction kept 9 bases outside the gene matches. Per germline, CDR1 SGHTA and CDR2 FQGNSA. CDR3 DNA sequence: TGTGCCAGCAGCCGGTCTGGGGGGACTAAAGAGACCCAGTACTTC. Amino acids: CASSRSGGTKETQYF.

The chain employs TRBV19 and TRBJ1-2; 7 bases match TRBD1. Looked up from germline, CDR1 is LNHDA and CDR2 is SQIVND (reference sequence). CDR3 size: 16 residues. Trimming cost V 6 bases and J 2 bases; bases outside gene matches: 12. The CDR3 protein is CASSRIQGLSNYGYTF. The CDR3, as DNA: TGTGCCAGTAGCCGGATACAGGGGTTATCCAACTATGGCTACACCTTC.

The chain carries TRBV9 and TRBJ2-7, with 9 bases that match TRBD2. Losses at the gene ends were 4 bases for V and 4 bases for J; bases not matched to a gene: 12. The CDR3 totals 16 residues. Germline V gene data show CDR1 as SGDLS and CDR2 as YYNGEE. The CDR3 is CASSPVGLAGRYEQYF. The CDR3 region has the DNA TGTGCCAGCAGCCCCGTGGGGCTAGCGGGGAGATACGAGCAGTACTTC.

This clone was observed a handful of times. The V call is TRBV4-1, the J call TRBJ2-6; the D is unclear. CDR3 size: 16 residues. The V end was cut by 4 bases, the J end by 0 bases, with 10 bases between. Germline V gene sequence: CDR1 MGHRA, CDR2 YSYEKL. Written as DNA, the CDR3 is TGCGCCAGCAGCCCATCCCGGTCCTCTGGGGCCAACGTCCTGACTTTC. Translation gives CASSPSRSSGANVLTF.

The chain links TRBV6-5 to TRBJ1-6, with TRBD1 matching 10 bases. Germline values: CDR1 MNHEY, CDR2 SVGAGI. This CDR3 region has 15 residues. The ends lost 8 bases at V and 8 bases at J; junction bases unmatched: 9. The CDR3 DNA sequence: TGTGCCAGCGGACAAACCGGGACAGGGGATTCACCCCTCCACTTT. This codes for CASGQTGTGDSPLHF.

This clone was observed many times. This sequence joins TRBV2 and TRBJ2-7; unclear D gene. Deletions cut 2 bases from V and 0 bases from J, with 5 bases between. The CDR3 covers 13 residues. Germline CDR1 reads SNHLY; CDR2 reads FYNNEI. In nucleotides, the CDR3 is TGTGCCAGCAGTGAACCCTTCTCCTACGAGCAGTACTTC. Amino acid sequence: CASSEPFSYEQYF.

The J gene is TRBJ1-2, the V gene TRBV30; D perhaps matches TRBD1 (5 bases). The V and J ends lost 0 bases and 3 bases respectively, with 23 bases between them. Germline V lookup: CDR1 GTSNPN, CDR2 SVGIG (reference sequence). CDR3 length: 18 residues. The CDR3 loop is CAWSVNPWGATIDYGYTF. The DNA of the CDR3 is TGTGCCTGGAGTGTAAACCCCTGGGGCGCGACAATCGACTATGGCTACACCTTC.